Below, 2 T cell receptor beta chains from the same sample are listed, as sequenced in a study of blood T cell repertoires in COVID-19. Only in-frame clones appear in the TCRdb table, and some are missing; sequencing was by immunoSEQ multiplex PCR. Of tens of thousands of clones listed, 82% are singletons. Sequenced input: peripheral blood. Receptors were obtained from a human donor in a cohort sampled during active COVID-19.

The J gene is TRBJ2-1, the V gene TRBV18; D uncertain. CDR1 is KGHSH and CDR2 is LQKENI in the germline V gene. The V end lost 0 bases, the J end lost 1 base, and 10 bases lay between the germline ends. The CDR3 is made up of 16 amino acids. CDR3 amino acids: CASSPPFVRSYNEQFF. As DNA, the CDR3 is TGTGCCAGCTCACCACCATTTGTTCGGTCCTACAATGAGCAGTTCTTC.

The rearrangement joins TRBV5-4 to TRBJ1-1; no clear D gene. Germline values: CDR1 SGHNT, CDR2 YYREEE (reference sequence). V was trimmed by 0 bases and J by 1 base, leaving 4 bases between them. The CDR3 spans 13 residues. The CDR3 sequence is CASSLARNTEAFF. DNA for the CDR3: TGTGCCAGCAGCTTGGCGCGGAACACTGAAGCTTTCTTT. Drawing the rest from reference TRBV5-4 and TRBJ1-1, the complete variable domain is ETGVTQSPTHLIKTRGQQVTLRCSSQSGHNTVSWYQQALGQGPQFIFQYYREEENGRGNFPPRFSGLQFPNYSSELNVNALELDDSALYLCASSLARNTEAFFGQGTRLTVV.